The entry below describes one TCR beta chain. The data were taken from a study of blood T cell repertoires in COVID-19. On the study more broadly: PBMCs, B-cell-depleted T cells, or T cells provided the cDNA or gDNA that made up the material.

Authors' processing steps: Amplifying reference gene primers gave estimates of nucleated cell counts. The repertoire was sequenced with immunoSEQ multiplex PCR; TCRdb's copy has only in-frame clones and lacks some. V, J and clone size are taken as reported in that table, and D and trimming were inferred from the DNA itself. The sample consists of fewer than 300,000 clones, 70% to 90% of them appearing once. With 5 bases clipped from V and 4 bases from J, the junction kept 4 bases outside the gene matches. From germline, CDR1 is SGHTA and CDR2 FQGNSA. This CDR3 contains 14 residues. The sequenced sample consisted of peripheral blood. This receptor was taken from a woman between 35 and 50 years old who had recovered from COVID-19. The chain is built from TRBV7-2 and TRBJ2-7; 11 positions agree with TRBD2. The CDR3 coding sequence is TGTGCCAGCAGCAAGACTAGCGGGACTTACGAGCAGTACTTC. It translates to CASSKTSGTYEQYF.